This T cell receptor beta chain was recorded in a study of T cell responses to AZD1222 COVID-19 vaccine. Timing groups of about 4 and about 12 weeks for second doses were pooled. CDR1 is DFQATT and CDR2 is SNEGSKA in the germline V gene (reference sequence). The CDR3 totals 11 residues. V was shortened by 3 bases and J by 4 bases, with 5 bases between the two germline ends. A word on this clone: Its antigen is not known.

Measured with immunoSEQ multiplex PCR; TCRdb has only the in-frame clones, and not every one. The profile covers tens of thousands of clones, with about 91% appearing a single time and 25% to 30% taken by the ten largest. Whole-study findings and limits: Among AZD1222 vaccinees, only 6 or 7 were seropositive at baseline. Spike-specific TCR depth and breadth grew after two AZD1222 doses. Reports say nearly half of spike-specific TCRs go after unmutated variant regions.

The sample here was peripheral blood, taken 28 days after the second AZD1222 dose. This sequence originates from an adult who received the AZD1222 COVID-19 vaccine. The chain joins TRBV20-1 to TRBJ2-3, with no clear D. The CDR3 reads CSARAPDTQYF. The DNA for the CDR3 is TGCAGTGCTAGGGCCCCAGATACGCAGTATTTT.